The rows below give T cell receptor beta chains drawn from one sample of a study of T cells after yellow fever vaccination. Via MiXCR, TCRdb re-called the 5' RACE reads, giving one row per CDR3 protein. Among 170,000 or so distinct CDR3 sequences listed, approximately 6.2% were seen once. Sample: CD4+ T cells sorted from PBMCs, taken on the day of the first yellow fever vaccination. These receptors were taken from a man between 18 and 35 years old who received the YFV17D yellow fever vaccine. Each CDR3 is given with its conserved first and last residue. The D gene is left open where the match is weak. Rows give clone size only sometimes, using once, few, many, or a class for an expanded clone.

D gene | J gene | clone size | V gene | CDR3 protein | CDR3 DNA
. | TRBJ2-1 | many | TRBV11-3 | CASSQTQRNEQFF | TGTGCCAGCAGTCAAACCCAACGGAATGAGCAGTTCTTC
. | TRBJ2-1 | many | TRBV5-1 | CASSLRPVPHEQFF | TGCGCCAGCAGCTTGAGACCAGTCCCCCATGAGCAGTTCTTC
. | TRBJ2-3 | many | TRBV7-9 | CASSSGRGAVSDTQYF | TGTGCCAGCAGCTCTGGACGGGGGGCCGTCTCAGATACGCAGTATTTT
. | TRBJ2-5 | . | TRBV7-9 | CASSLHGAQETQYF | TGTGCCAGCAGCTTACACGGCGCTCAAGAGACCCAGTACTTC
. | TRBJ2-7 | many | TRBV29-1 | CSVRTGNPYEQYF | TGCAGCGTTCGAACAGGGAACCCCTACGAGCAGTACTTC
TRBD1 | TRBJ1-4 | few | TRBV15 | CATSRGSAGAGGGEKLFF | TGTGCCACCAGCAGAGGCTCCGCGGGGGCAGGGGGTGGTGAAAAACTGTTTTTT
TRBD1 | TRBJ1-3 | . | TRBV20-1 | CSARSVTGSHTIYF | TGCAGTGCTAGGTCGGTGACAGGGAGCCACACCATATATTTT
TRBD1 | TRBJ2-2 | many | TRBV15 | CATSRGDRVLTGELFF | TGTGCCACCAGCAGAGGGGACAGGGTGCTCACCGGGGAGCTGTTTTTT
TRBD1 | TRBJ2-5 | few | TRBV7-2 | CASSLDRGVETQYF | TGTGCCAGCAGCTTAGACAGGGGGGTAGAGACCCAGTACTTC
. | TRBJ2-3 | few | TRBV9 | CASSPRVFQSTDTQYF | TGTGCCAGCAGCCCCCGGGTGTTTCAGAGCACAGATACGCAGTATTTT
TRBD1 | TRBJ2-7 | many | TRBV12-3/TRBV12-4 | CASMWGQGAVEQYF | TGTGCCAGCATGTGGGGTCAGGGGGCGGTCGAGCAGTACTTC
TRBD2 | TRBJ2-2 | . | TRBV6-1 | CASSQSGLAAGELFF | TGTGCCAGCAGTCAATCGGGACTAGCGGCCGGGGAGCTGTTTTTT
. | TRBJ2-3 | . | TRBV6-4 | CASSDQTTDTQYF | TGTGCCAGCAGTGACCAAACCACAGATACGCAGTATTTT
TRBD2 | TRBJ2-7 | many | TRBV5-1 | CASSLQSGEDEQYF | TGCGCCAGCAGCTTGCAAAGCGGGGAGGACGAGCAGTACTTC
TRBD1 | TRBJ1-1 | . | TRBV12-3/TRBV12-4 | CASSWAGGTEAFF | TGTGCCAGCAGTTGGGCAGGGGGCACTGAAGCTTTCTTT
TRBD1 | TRBJ1-5 | few | TRBV20-1 | CSARDREGAGVIYQPQHF | TGCAGTGCTAGAGATAGAGAGGGGGCCGGGGTAATATATCAGCCCCAGCATTTT
. | TRBJ2-1 | few | TRBV28 | CASSLRPWGYEQFF | TGTGCCAGCAGTTTACGGCCATGGGGGTATGAGCAGTTCTTC
. | TRBJ1-6 | many | TRBV12-3/TRBV12-4 | CASSFIHSPLHF | TGTGCCAGCAGTTTTATCCATTCACCCCTCCACTTT
TRBD2 | TRBJ2-1 | few | TRBV24-1 | CATSDPLAGFNEQFF | TGTGCCACCAGTGATCCACTAGCGGGGTTTAATGAGCAGTTCTTC
. | TRBJ2-7 | many | TRBV4-3 | CASSQERGSLGNYEQYF | TGCGCCAGCAGCCAAGAGAGGGGGTCTCTAGGGAATTACGAGCAGTACTTC
. | TRBJ2-3 | many | TRBV7-2 | CASSLGTRGAGDTQYF | TGTGCCAGCAGCTTAGGGACGAGAGGGGCTGGAGATACGCAGTATTTT
. | TRBJ2-6 | many | TRBV20-1 | CSAPAGGANVLTF | TGCAGTGCGCCTGCGGGAGGGGCCAACGTCCTGACTTTC
. | TRBJ2-2 | . | TRBV9 | CASSVGGRNTGELFF | TGTGCCAGCAGCGTAGGGGGCCGAAACACCGGGGAGCTGTTTTTT
. | TRBJ1-2 | few | TRBV12-3/TRBV12-4 | CASTPQGAGYTF | TGTGCCAGCACTCCACAGGGCGCTGGCTACACCTTC
. | TRBJ1-6 | few | TRBV12-3/TRBV12-4 | CASRLAGAIYNSPLHF | TGTGCCAGCAGGCTCGCAGGGGCGATCTATAATTCACCCCTCCACTTT
. | TRBJ1-4 | many | TRBV14 | CASSRGPEGRLFF | TGTGCCAGCAGCCGAGGGCCAGAGGGTAGACTGTTTTTT
. | TRBJ2-7 | many | TRBV11-2 | CASSSLRSYEQYF | TGTGCCAGCAGCTCCTTGCGGTCCTACGAGCAGTACTTC
TRBD2 | TRBJ2-1 | many | TRBV6-2/TRBV6-3 | CASINSGGRYNEQFF | TGTGCCAGCATTAATAGCGGGGGACGCTACAATGAGCAGTTCTTC
. | TRBJ1-2 | many | TRBV12-3/TRBV12-4 | CASRPSGGVYGYTF | TGTGCCAGCAGACCCTCGGGGGGCGTCTATGGCTACACCTTC
TRBD2 | TRBJ2-1 | many | TRBV7-7 | CASSLGLAGSSEQFF | TGTGCCAGCAGCTTAGGCCTAGCGGGGTCGAGTGAGCAGTTCTTC
. | TRBJ2-3 | many | TRBV7-9 | CASSLKGRYTDTQYF | TGTGCCAGCAGCTTAAAGGGCCGCTACACAGATACGCAGTATTTT
. | TRBJ1-6 | . | TRBV12-5 | CASGLPDSPLHF | TGTGCTAGTGGCCTCCCGGATTCACCCCTCCACTTT
. | TRBJ2-5 | many | TRBV20-1 | CSAPLGGETQYF | TGCAGTGCTCCTCTAGGGGGGGAGACCCAGTACTTC
. | TRBJ2-3 | many | TRBV5-1 | CASSLELGRDTQYF | TGCGCCAGCAGCTTGGAGCTAGGAAGGGATACGCAGTATTTT
. | TRBJ1-2 | . | TRBV5-1 | CASSSGEGYGYTF | TGCGCCAGCAGCTCAGGAGAAGGATATGGCTACACCTTC
TRBD2 | TRBJ2-2 | . | TRBV7-2 | CASSSQRGGRGTGELFF | TGTGCCAGCAGCTCTCAGCGGGGGGGCCGAGGCACCGGGGAGCTGTTTTTT
TRBD2 | TRBJ2-5 | few | TRBV18 | CASSPLRGGPETQYF | TGTGCCAGCTCACCTCTGCGCGGGGGACCAGAGACCCAGTACTTC
. | TRBJ1-5 | few | TRBV12-3/TRBV12-4 | CASSFNGYQPQHF | TGTGCCAGCAGTTTTAACGGATATCAGCCCCAGCATTTT
TRBD1 | TRBJ1-6 | . | TRBV12-5 | CASGRRDRSNSPLHF | TGTGCTAGTGGCCGCCGGGACAGGTCTAATTCACCCCTCCACTTT
. | TRBJ2-3 | few | TRBV5-1 | CASSLRQSPDTQYF | TGCGCCAGCAGCTTAAGACAGAGCCCAGATACGCAGTATTTT
. | TRBJ2-5 | many | TRBV11-3 | CASSLGGPGVPTQYF | TGTGCCAGCAGCTTAGGTGGGCCGGGTGTACCGACCCAGTACTTC
. | TRBJ2-1 | many | TRBV19 | CASSVQGSSYNEQFF | TGTGCCAGTAGTGTACAGGGTAGCTCCTACAATGAGCAGTTCTTC
. | TRBJ1-5 | many | TRBV3-1 | CASSQSSGLDQPQHF | TGTGCCAGCAGCCAATCCTCAGGGCTGGATCAGCCCCAGCATTTT